These 21 T cell receptor beta chains were all obtained from the same sample, sequenced in a study of blood T cell repertoires in COVID-19. Clones were read by immunoSEQ multiplex PCR, and TCRdb kept only the in-frame ones, dropping some. The sample holds 200,000 to 300,000 clones, about 90% seen once. Sequenced: peripheral blood. Every receptor here comes from a man in his sixties with acute or convalescent COVID-19.

The chain joins TRBV10-3 to TRBJ1-1; unclear D gene. CDR3 length equals 13 residues. Germline assignment: CDR1 ENHRY and CDR2 SYGVKD. Trimming took 2 bases from V and 3 from J, leaving 7 bases between them. The CDR3: CAISEEMDTEAFF. The CDR3 DNA follows: TGTGCCATCAGTGAGGAGATGGACACTGAAGCTTTCTTT.

CDR3 in amino acids: CATMTGGLGEQFF. The CDR3 DNA follows: TGTGCCACCATGACAGGGGGTTTGGGTGAGCAGTTCTTC. The V call is TRBV5-6, the J call TRBJ2-1, with 9 nucleotides matching TRBD1. Germline CDR1 SGHDT, CDR2 YYEEEE. The CDR3 runs to 13 residues. V trimming: 9 bases; J trimming: 9 bases; junction bases outside the gene matches: 10.

The V call is TRBV29-1, the J call TRBJ2-7; 8 positions match TRBD2. The CDR3 covers 12 residues. V dropped 3 bases and J dropped 5; count of bases not matched to a gene: 3. From germline, CDR1 is SQVTM and CDR2 ANQGSEA. The CDR3 nucleotides are TGCAGCGTTGACGGGACTAGTGACGAGCAGTACTTC. It is translated as CSVDGTSDEQYF.

V gene TRBV7-9 combines with J gene TRBJ1-3; D gene ambiguous. The germline V and J ends were trimmed by 4 bases and 0 bases, with 10 bases remaining between them. Germline-derived CDR1 and CDR2 are SEHNR and FQNEAQ (reference sequence). The CDR3 contains 15 residues. The CDR3 DNA reads as TGTGCCAGCAGCTCCCTAATCTTCTCTGGAAACACCATATATTTT. Translation: CASSSLIFSGNTIYF. The full variable domain, completed using reference TRBV7-9 and TRBJ1-3, is DTGVSQNPRHKITKRGQNVTFRCDPISEHNRLYWYRQTLGQGPEFLTYFQNEAQLEKSRLLSDRFSAERPKGSFSTLEIQRTEQGDSAMYLCASSSLIFSGNTIYFGEGSWLTVV.

The chain employs TRBV11-3 and TRBJ2-5; 9 bases fit TRBD2. After removal of 5 bases from V and 5 bases from J, the junction contained 6 bases not matched to a gene. The V gene's germline CDR1 is SGHNT and CDR2 YENEEA. The length of the CDR3 is 14 residues. Here the CDR3 DNA reads TGTGCCAGCAGCATTAGCGGGAGAAGGGAGACCCAGTACTTC. This translates into CASSISGRRETQYF.

This clone has more than one count but fewer than ten. The gene calls are TRBV7-9 and TRBJ1-2; 8 bases line up with TRBD1. Trimming cost V 2 bases and J 4 bases; bases outside gene matches: 6. This CDR3 spans 15 amino acids. Germline CDR1 is SEHNR and CDR2 is FQNEAQ (reference sequence). CDR3 sequence (DNA): TGTGCCAGCAGCTTATCGACAGGGGTAGGCTATGGCTACACCTTC. Protein product: CASSLSTGVGYGYTF. Full variable domain (missing parts from reference TRBV7-9 and TRBJ1-2): DTGVSQNPRHKITKRGQNVTFRCDPISEHNRLYWYRQTLGQGPEFLTYFQNEAQLEKSRLLSDRFSAERPKGSFSTLEIQRTEQGDSAMYLCASSLSTGVGYGYTFGSGTRLTVV.

The chain recombines TRBV6-5 with TRBJ2-7; 10 bases line up with TRBD1. Germline assignment: CDR1 MNHEY and CDR2 SVGAGI. The V and J ends lost 2 bases and 2 bases, in that order; junction bases with no gene match: 3. The CDR3 covers 15 residues. The CDR3 sequence: CASSYGTGEPYEQYF. The CDR3 nucleotides read TGTGCCAGCAGTTACGGGACAGGGGAACCCTACGAGCAGTACTTC.

J is TRBJ2-3 and V is TRBV30; 11 bases are shared with TRBD2. Germline V lookup: CDR1 GTSNPN, CDR2 SVGIG (reference sequence). V was pared by 4 bases and J by 3 bases, with 6 bases of the junction left unmatched. This CDR3 is built from 15 residues. This CDR3 reads CAWNPSGRTTDTQYF. As DNA, the CDR3 is TGTGCCTGGAACCCTAGCGGGAGGACAACAGATACGCAGTATTTT.

This rearrangement joins TRBV24-1 to TRBJ2-1; 7 positions agree with TRBD2. This CDR3 has 13 amino acids. Germline CDR1 KGHDR, CDR2 SFDVKD. V shed 6 bases, J shed 9 bases, and the junction held 7 bases outside the gene matches. CDR3 in DNA: TGTGCCACCAGTCCCGACGGGGGGAGTGAGCAGTTCTTC. Translating gives CATSPDGGSEQFF.

A single count supports this clone. The V call is TRBV5-4, the J call TRBJ1-5; D call uncertain. Germline loops: CDR1 SGHNT, CDR2 YYREEE (reference sequence). The V end was cut by 1 base, the J end by 0 bases, with 5 bases between. The CDR3 contains 14 residues. The CDR3 protein is CASSLRDSNQPQHF. The CDR3 DNA reads as TGTGCCAGCAGCTTGCGGGATAGCAATCAGCCCCAGCATTTT.

The chain joins TRBV28 to TRBJ2-7; D perhaps matches TRBD1 (5 bases). The CDR3 has 16 residues. Germline-derived CDR1 and CDR2 are MDHEN and SYDVKM. The germline V and J ends were trimmed by 5 bases and 0 bases, with 17 bases remaining between them. CDR3 protein: CASSGATVKSSYEQYF. The CDR3 coding sequence is TGTGCCAGCAGTGGGGCGACAGTTAAGAGCTCCTACGAGCAGTACTTC.

This CDR3 reads CASSIQANTEAFF. The CDR3 nucleotides are TGTGCCAGTAGTATACAGGCAAACACTGAAGCTTTCTTT. V usage is TRBV19 and J usage is TRBJ1-1; D gene ambiguous. V was cut by 2 bases and J by 2 bases, with 6 bases left in between. Per the germline V gene, CDR1 is LNHDA and CDR2 is SQIVND (reference sequence). The length of the CDR3 is 13 residues.

V usage is TRBV9 and J usage is TRBJ2-2; 11 nucleotides match TRBD2. V lost 0 bases to trimming and J lost 1 base; unmatched junction nucleotides: 8. The CDR3 covers 19 residues. Germline V gives CDR1 SGDLS, CDR2 YYNGEE. CDR3 in amino acids: CASSVGYSGRAQNTGELFF. The CDR3, as DNA: TGTGCCAGCAGCGTAGGTTATAGCGGGAGGGCTCAGAACACCGGGGAGCTGTTTTTT.

The V call is TRBV3-1 (or the pseudogene TRBV3-2), the J call TRBJ1-2; perhaps TRBD1 as D (6 bases). This CDR3 region has 12 residues. Germline loops: CDR1 LGHDT, CDR2 YNNKEL (reference sequence). Trimming took off 4 bases at V and 4 bases at J, with 7 bases between the two ends. This CDR3 is CASSPRGYGYTF. The CDR3 region has the DNA TGTGCCAGCAGCCCCAGGGGCTATGGCTACACCTTC.

The chain carries TRBV7-2 and TRBJ2-7; 9 positions agree with TRBD1. The CDR3 totals 13 residues. Germline-derived CDR1 and CDR2 are SGHTA and FQGNSA. V was clipped by 3 bases and J by 7 bases; unmatched bases: 4. CDR3 coding DNA: TGTGCCAGCAGCTTGGACAGGGGAAGGGAGCAGTACTTC. Amino acid sequence: CASSLDRGREQYF. Looking up the rest from reference TRBV7-2 and TRBJ2-7 gives the full variable domain: GAGVSQSPSNKVTEKGKDVELRCDPISGHTALYWYRQSLGQGLEFLIYFQGNSAPDKSGLPSDRFSAERTGGSVSTLTIQRTQQEDSAVYLCASSLDRGREQYFGPGTRLTVT.

The V call is TRBV7-2, the J call TRBJ1-4; possible D gene TRBD1, 5 bases. Trimming pared 1 base from V and 10 bases from J, leaving 13 bases between. This CDR3 has 14 residues. Germline CDR1 SGHTA, CDR2 FQGNSA. CDR3 sequence: CASSLDQGEGKLFF. CDR3 nucleotides: TGTGCCAGCAGCTTAGACCAAGGGGAGGGAAAACTGTTTTTT.

This rearrangement joins TRBV5-1 to TRBJ2-2, with 9 bases matching TRBD1. Germline lookup yields CDR1 SGHRS and CDR2 YFSETQ. The V segment lost 2 bases and the J segment 6 bases; nucleotides outside the gene matches: 5. CDR3 size: 15 residues. The CDR3: CASSLQGAQAGELFF. CDR3 nucleotide sequence: TGCGCCAGCAGCTTACAGGGGGCGCAGGCCGGGGAGCTGTTTTTT.

The rearrangement links TRBV5-8 to TRBJ1-4; D possibly corresponds to TRBD1 (5 bases). Per the germline V gene, CDR1 is SGHTS and CDR2 is YDEGEE. The V and J ends lost 0 bases and 5 bases respectively, with 11 bases between them. The CDR3 extends over 15 amino acids. In DNA, the CDR3 is TGTGCCAGCAGCTTGGGACAGCCGAGAAATGAAAAACTGTTTTTT. It yields the protein CASSLGQPRNEKLFF.

V is TRBV24-1 and J is TRBJ2-2; D is ambiguous. V was pared by 5 bases and J by 5 bases, with 8 bases between. CDR1 and CDR2 from the germline V gene are KGHDR and SFDVKD. The CDR3 spans 13 residues. The CDR3, as DNA: TGTGCCACCAGTGCGCGCGTGACCGGGGAGCTGTTTTTT. Amino acid sequence: CATSARVTGELFF.

The V gene is TRBV24-1, the J gene TRBJ2-2; D possibly corresponds to TRBD1 (5 bases). V was pared by 3 bases and J by 1 base, with 14 bases between. Germline V gene sequence: CDR1 KGHDR, CDR2 SFDVKD. The CDR3 consists of 17 residues. CDR3 DNA: TGTGCCACCAGTGATCCGCAGGGAACCTGGAACACCGGGGAGCTGTTTTTT. This sequence encodes CATSDPQGTWNTGELFF.

This sequence joins TRBV3-1 (or the pseudogene TRBV3-2) and TRBJ2-6; TRBD2 aligns across 7 bases. The V segment lost 3 bases and the J segment 2 bases; nucleotides outside the gene matches: 1. The germline CDR1 and CDR2 sequences are LGHDT and YNNKEL (reference sequence). This CDR3 has 15 residues. The CDR3 loop is CASSQGGAGANVLTF. DNA for the CDR3: TGTGCCAGCAGCCAGGGGGGGGCTGGGGCCAACGTCCTGACTTTC.